The TCR beta chain described here comes from a study of PD-L1 blockade in urothelial cancer. Indicated time point: pretreatment peripheral blood. CDR1 is SGHDT and CDR2 is YYEEEE in the germline V gene. V lost 7 bases, J lost 2 bases, and 13 bases lay in between. The CDR3 extends over 13 amino acids. TCRdb's copy holds only in-frame clones and misses some; the assay was immunoSEQ multiplex PCR. The data contain approximately 90,000 clones, roughly 84% of them singletons. The rearrangement links TRBV5-6 to TRBJ2-7; TRBD2 is a possible D gene (6 bases). The receptor's source is a man in his 60s with urothelial cancer. This specimen was PBMCs, taken around atezolizumab (anti-PD-L1) treatment. The CDR3 spells CASLAGGTYEQYF. The DNA of the CDR3 is TGTGCCAGCCTAGCCGGGGGAACCTACGAGCAGTACTTC.